The 17 T cell receptor beta chains given below trace back to one sample, sequenced in a study of cytomegalovirus exposure and HLA in healthy donors. The study ran its PCR with 60 Vbeta and 13 Jbeta primers. Repertoires were generated with immunoSEQ multiplex PCR, while TCRdb's copy carries only in-frame clones and drops some. The sample yields over 130,000 clones, roughly 78% seen once. The sequenced sample was PBMCs. These receptors were obtained from a man aged 45-60 years in good health and CMV-seropositive.

This clone was counted only a few times. The chain employs TRBV10-3 and TRBJ1-1; 9 bases fit TRBD1. V trimming: 2 bases; J trimming: 7 bases; junction bases outside the gene matches: 5. Germline V gene sequence: CDR1 ENHRY, CDR2 SYGVKD. This CDR3 has 14 amino acids. The DNA of the CDR3 is TGTGCCATCAGTGAGCGGACAGGGGACATTGAAGCTTTCTTT. This codes for CAISERTGDIEAFF.

The gene calls are TRBV7-9 and TRBJ2-2, with 12 nucleotides matching TRBD2. With V trimmed by 2 bases and J by 10 bases, 5 bases remained unmatched. The germline gives CDR1 SEHNR, CDR2 FQNEAQ (reference sequence). The CDR3 runs to 15 residues. The CDR3 here is CASSLRLAGVSELFF. CDR3 DNA: TGTGCCAGCAGCTTAAGACTAGCGGGAGTTTCGGAGCTGTTTTTT.

This clone was counted once. This chain links TRBV11-2 with TRBJ2-3; the match to TRBD2 covers 14 bases. The CDR3 has 17 amino acids. Germline CDR1 and CDR2: SGHAT and FQNNGV. Trimming removed 4 bases from V and 4 bases from J; junction bases left unmatched: 7. The chain's CDR3 is CASSWGLAGVPPDTQYF. In DNA, the CDR3 is TGTGCCAGCAGCTGGGGACTAGCGGGAGTCCCCCCAGATACGCAGTATTTT.

CDR3 coding DNA: TGCAGCGTTTTCACGGGGAATGGCTATGGCTACACCTTC. Translation: CSVFTGNGYGYTF. J is TRBJ1-2 and V is TRBV29-1, with D hard to call. This CDR3 has 13 residues. The germline CDR1 and CDR2 sequences are SQVTM and ANQGSEA. V lost 5 bases to trimming and J lost 4 bases, with 14 bases between them.

The V call is TRBV2, the J call TRBJ2-7; D may be TRBD1 (6 bases). Between the trimmed V and J ends, which lost 10 bases and 5 bases, there was a span of 30 bases. The CDR3 is made up of 17 amino acids. Germline loops: CDR1 SNHLY, CDR2 FYNNEI. CDR3 protein: CATSSLRRGTIKDEQYF. CDR3 DNA sequence: TGTGCCACATCATCACTCCGTAGAGGGACAATCAAGGACGAGCAGTACTTC.

This clone has a handful of counts. The chain combines TRBV5-1 with TRBJ2-3, with 8 bases identical to TRBD2. Germline V gene lookup returns CDR1 SGHRS and CDR2 YFSETQ. The CDR3 loop spans 14 amino acids. J lost 4 bases, V lost 5 bases, and 6 bases had no gene match. CDR3 protein: CASRFSGIPDTQYF. The CDR3 DNA reads as TGCGCCAGCAGGTTTAGCGGGATACCAGATACGCAGTATTTT.

This clone has a handful of counts. The chain recombines TRBV6-6 with TRBJ2-1; 9 bases are a match to TRBD1. The V and J ends lost 5 bases and 9 bases, in that order; junction bases with no gene match: 8. CDR3 size: 14 residues. Germline-derived CDR1 and CDR2 are MNHNY and SVGAGI (reference sequence). The CDR3 spells CASSLQGAVGEQFF. The CDR3 nucleotides are TGTGCCAGCAGTCTACAGGGGGCGGTTGGTGAGCAGTTCTTC.

The chain recombines TRBV7-4 with TRBJ2-3; 11 bases are shared with TRBD1. Germline V gives CDR1 SGHVT, CDR2 SQSDAQ. The junction had 18 bases not matched to a gene; V was cut back by 4 bases and J by 0 bases. The CDR3 has 21 amino acids. The CDR3 region is CASSWAVGQGAGYRSTDTQYF. The CDR3 bases are TGTGCCAGCAGCTGGGCCGTTGGACAGGGGGCCGGCTACCGAAGCACAGATACGCAGTATTTT.

Written as DNA, the CDR3 is TGCGCCAGCAGCTTGGCTAGCCGGACTAGCGGGAGATCAGATACGCAGTATTTT. This codes for CASSLASRTSGRSDTQYF. The rearrangement links TRBV5-1 to TRBJ2-3; 13 bases are shared with TRBD2. Germline CDR1 and CDR2: SGHRS and YFSETQ. This CDR3 contains 18 residues. J lost 4 bases, V lost 0 bases, and 8 bases had no gene match.

The rearrangement uses TRBV27 and TRBJ2-2, with D unresolved. This CDR3 comprises 12 residues. The V and J ends lost 3 bases and 3 bases respectively, with 2 bases between them. Per germline, CDR1 MNHEY and CDR2 SMNVEV (reference sequence). The chain's CDR3 is CASSFDTGELFF. The CDR3 nucleotides read TGTGCCAGCAGTTTCGACACCGGGGAGCTGTTTTTT.

This clone was seen more than once but under ten times. The gene calls are TRBV11-2 and TRBJ2-7; D is perhaps TRBD1 (6 bases). V was pared by 3 bases and J by 3 bases, with 12 bases between. CDR1 and CDR2 from the germline V gene are SGHAT and FQNNGV. This CDR3 has 14 amino acids. CDR3: CASSLWGLSYEQYF. CDR3 nucleotides: TGTGCCAGCAGCTTGTGGGGGCTAAGCTACGAGCAGTACTTC.

This chain connects TRBV9 to TRBJ2-7, with 16 bases fitting TRBD2. The V gene's germline CDR1 is SGDLS and CDR2 YYNGEE. With 3 bases clipped from V and 1 base from J, the junction kept 4 bases outside the gene matches. CDR3 length: 17 amino acids. CDR3 sequence: CASSEGLAGGPSYEQYF. For the CDR3, the DNA is TGTGCCAGCAGCGAGGGACTAGCGGGAGGGCCGTCCTACGAGCAGTACTTC.

This clone was seen only a few times. The J gene is TRBJ2-7, the V gene TRBV19, with 7 bases identical to TRBD2. The CDR3 extends over 14 amino acids. The V segment lost 5 bases and the J segment 0 bases; nucleotides outside the gene matches: 4. Germline V CDR1 and CDR2: LNHDA, SQIVND (reference sequence). The chain's CDR3 is CASSPGLDSYEQYF. CDR3 in DNA: TGTGCCAGTAGTCCCGGACTAGACTCCTACGAGCAGTACTTC.

The V and J genes are TRBV19 and TRBJ1-2; no reliable D call. V was shortened by 3 bases and J by 8 bases, with 13 bases between the two germline ends. The germline gives CDR1 LNHDA, CDR2 SQIVND (reference sequence). The CDR3 spans 13 residues. CDR3 region: CASSIGLEGGYTF. CDR3 nucleotides: TGTGCCAGTAGTATCGGGCTCGAGGGCGGCTACACCTTC.

CDR3 loop: CASSFDLAGGEDTQYF. CDR3 DNA sequence: TGTGCCAGCAGCTTCGACTTAGCGGGAGGTGAAGATACGCAGTATTTT. The chain has TRBV7-8 and TRBJ2-3; TRBD2 agrees at 10 bases. V lost 3 bases, J lost 5 bases, and 8 bases stayed unmatched. This CDR3 contains 16 residues. The germline V gene has CDR1 SGHVS and CDR2 FQNEAQ.

The J gene is TRBJ2-3, the V gene TRBV4-2; D not certain. Trimming took off 1 base at V and 2 bases at J, with 10 bases between the two ends. Germline V gene data show CDR1 as LGHNA and CDR2 as YNFKEQ. The length of the CDR3 is 15 residues. This CDR3 is CASSQGSSYTDTQYF. The CDR3 DNA is TGTGCCAGCAGCCAAGGATCCTCCTACACAGATACGCAGTATTTT.

The chain employs TRBV13 and TRBJ1-5; 7 bases map to TRBD1. V gave up 5 bases and J gave up 2 bases; unmatched junction bases: 9. The CDR3 contains 16 residues. CDR1 and CDR2 (germline): PRHDT, FYEKMQ (reference sequence). CDR3 in DNA: TGTGCCAGCAGCAAACGACAGGGCCGTGGCAATCAGCCCCAGCATTTT. Translated, it gives CASSKRQGRGNQPQHF.